This record covers a single TCR beta chain. The antigen remains unidentified. The sample is drawn from a study of a mutant IDH1 vaccine in newly diagnosed glioma. On the study more broadly: Treated patients comprised around 60% males and around 40% females, mean age approximately 42 years.

As for time point: week 47, end of study. The investigators gave 300 ug of mutant IDH1 20-mer peptide in each vaccine dose, together with topical imiquimod. Clones were read by immunoSEQ multiplex PCR, and TCRdb kept only the in-frame ones, dropping some. The sample has about 60,000 clones, roughly four fifths seen once. The sequences come from PBMCs, collected from a glioma patient whose treatment included an IDH1 peptide vaccine. This TCR derives from a woman aged 45-65 years with glioma.

CDR3 loop: CASSLNTGGGETQYF. The DNA for the CDR3 is TGCGCCAGCAGCCTTAACACAGGGGGTGGGGAGACCCAGTACTTC. The chain employs TRBV4-3 and TRBJ2-5, with TRBD1 matching 8 bases. The ends lost 4 bases at V and 5 bases at J; junction bases unmatched: 9. Germline V gene sequence: CDR1 LGHNA, CDR2 YSLEER. The CDR3 runs to 15 residues.